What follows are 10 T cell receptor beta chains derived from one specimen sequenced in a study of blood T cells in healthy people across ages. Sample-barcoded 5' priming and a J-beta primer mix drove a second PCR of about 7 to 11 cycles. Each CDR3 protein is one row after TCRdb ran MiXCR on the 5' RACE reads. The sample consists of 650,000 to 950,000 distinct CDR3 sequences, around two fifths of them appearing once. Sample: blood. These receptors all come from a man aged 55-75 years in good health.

The CDR3 is CASSLVETREQYF. CDR3 nucleotide sequence: TGTGCCAGCAGCTTAGTAGAAACCCGCGAGCAGTACTTC. The chain is built from TRBV7-2 and TRBJ2-7; D remains unclear. There are 13 residues in the CDR3. V was clipped by 1 base and J by 6 bases, with 10 bases between them. Per the germline V gene, CDR1 is SGHTA and CDR2 is FQGNSA.

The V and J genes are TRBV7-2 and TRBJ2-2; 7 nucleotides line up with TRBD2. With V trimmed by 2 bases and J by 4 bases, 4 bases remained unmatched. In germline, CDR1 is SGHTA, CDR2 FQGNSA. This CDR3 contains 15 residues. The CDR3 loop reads CASSLITGGTGELFF. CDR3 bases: TGTGCCAGCAGCTTAATTACGGGGGGCACCGGGGAGCTGTTTTTT.

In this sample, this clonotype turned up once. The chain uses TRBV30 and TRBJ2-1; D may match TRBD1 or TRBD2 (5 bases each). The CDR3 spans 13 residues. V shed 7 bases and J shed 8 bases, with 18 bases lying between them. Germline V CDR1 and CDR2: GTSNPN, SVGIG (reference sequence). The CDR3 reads CALTRYLGDEQFF. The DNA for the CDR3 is TGTGCCTTAACTCGTTACTTGGGGGATGAGCAGTTCTTC.

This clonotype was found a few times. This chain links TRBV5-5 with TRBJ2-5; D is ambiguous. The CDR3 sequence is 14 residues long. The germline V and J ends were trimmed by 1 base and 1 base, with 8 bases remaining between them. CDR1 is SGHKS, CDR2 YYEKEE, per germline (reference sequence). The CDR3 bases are TGTGCCAGCAGCTTGCCGGGCTTCCAAGAGACCCAGTACTTC. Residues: CASSLPGFQETQYF.

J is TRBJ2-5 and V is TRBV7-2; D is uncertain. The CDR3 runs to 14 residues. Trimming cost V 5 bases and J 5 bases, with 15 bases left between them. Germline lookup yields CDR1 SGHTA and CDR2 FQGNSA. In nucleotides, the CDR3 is TGTGCCAGCAGCCTGAACCCTTCAAGGGAGACCCAGTACTTC. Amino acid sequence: CASSLNPSRETQYF.

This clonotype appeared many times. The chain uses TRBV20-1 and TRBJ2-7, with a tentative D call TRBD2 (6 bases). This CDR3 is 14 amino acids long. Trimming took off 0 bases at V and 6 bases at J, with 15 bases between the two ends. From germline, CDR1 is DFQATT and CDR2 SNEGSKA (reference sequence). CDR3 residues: CSARDGGAGVEQYF. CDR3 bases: TGCAGTGCTAGAGATGGAGGGGCGGGCGTCGAGCAGTACTTC.

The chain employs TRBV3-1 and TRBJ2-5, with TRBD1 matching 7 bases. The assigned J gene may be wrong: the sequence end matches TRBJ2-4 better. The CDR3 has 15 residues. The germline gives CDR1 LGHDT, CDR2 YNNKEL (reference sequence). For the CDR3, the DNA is TGTGCCAGCAGCCGAATGACGGGACAGCTGAACATTCAGTACTTC. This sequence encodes CASSRMTGQLNIQYF.

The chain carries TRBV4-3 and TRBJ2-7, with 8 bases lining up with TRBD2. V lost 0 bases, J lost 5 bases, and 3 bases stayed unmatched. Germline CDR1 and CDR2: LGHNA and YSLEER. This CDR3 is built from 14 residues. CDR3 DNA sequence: TGCGCCAGCAGCCAAGAAGTAGCGGGACACGAGCAGTACTTC. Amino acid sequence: CASSQEVAGHEQYF.

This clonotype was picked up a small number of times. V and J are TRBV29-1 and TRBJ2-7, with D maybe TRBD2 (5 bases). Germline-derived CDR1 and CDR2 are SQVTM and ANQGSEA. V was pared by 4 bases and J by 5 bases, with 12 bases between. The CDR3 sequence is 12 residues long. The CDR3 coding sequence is TGCAGCGTTGGAAACAGAGGGAACGAGCAGTACTTC. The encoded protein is CSVGNRGNEQYF.

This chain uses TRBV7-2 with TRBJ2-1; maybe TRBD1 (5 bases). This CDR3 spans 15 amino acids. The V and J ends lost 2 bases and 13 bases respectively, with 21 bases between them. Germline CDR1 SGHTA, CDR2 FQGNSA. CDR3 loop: CASSLFGHGQETQFF. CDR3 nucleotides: TGTGCCAGCAGCTTATTTGGACACGGACAAGAGACCCAGTTCTTC.